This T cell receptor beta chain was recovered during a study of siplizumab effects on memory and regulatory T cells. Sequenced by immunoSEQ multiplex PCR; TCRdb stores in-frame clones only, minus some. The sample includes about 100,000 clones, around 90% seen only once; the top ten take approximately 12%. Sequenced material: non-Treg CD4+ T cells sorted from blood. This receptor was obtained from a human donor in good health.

The CDR3 here is CASSRDYLVGTGELFF. The DNA of the CDR3 is TGTGCCAGTTCCCGGGACTACCTAGTGGGCACCGGGGAGCTGTTTTTT. V gene TRBV19 combines with J gene TRBJ2-2, with 7 bases matching TRBD2. CDR1 is LNHDA, CDR2 SQIVND, per germline (reference sequence). Unmatched junction bases numbered 13, after V lost 8 bases and J lost 4 bases. CDR3 length: 16 residues.